This passage covers 23 T cell receptor beta chains from one sample sequenced in a study of T-cell memory formation after mild COVID-19 (dated by TCRdb to about 2021). Libraries were prepared through 5' RACE. TCRdb shows the sequencer as Illumina NovaSeq 6000. TCRdb took the public reads, trimmed them with fastp at Q25, ran MiXCR for clone calling and kept in-frame beta chains. Entries that share a CDR3 protein sequence are merged under the most common genes and DNA. Recorded for this sample are some 110,000 distinct CDR3 sequences; about a sixth of them occurred a single time. The ten largest clonotypes hold roughly 27% of the sample. Sequencing was done on a sample of PBMCs or a T cell subset sorted from them (not recorded which). Receptor source: an adult woman who had mild COVID-19 (a few samples of this study predate the infection). The sample titles of this study are shuffled in the database, so cell type and time point are left out; the donor was told from shared clones.

This clonotype was detected a few times. The CDR3 DNA sequence: TGCAGTGCTAGAGCTTATGGACTAGCGGGGTTAAACTACGAGCAGTACTTC. Its protein is CSARAYGLAGLNYEQYF. J is TRBJ2-7 and V is TRBV20-1; TRBD2 matches 12 bases. This CDR3 spans 17 amino acids. Germline V CDR1 and CDR2: DFQATT, SNEGSKA (reference sequence). The trim removed 1 base at V and 3 bases at J, leaving 10 bases unmatched.

V gene TRBV6-5 combines with J gene TRBJ2-1; 7 positions agree with TRBD1. The CDR3 is 16 amino acids. The germline V gene encodes CDR1 MNHEY and CDR2 SVGAGI. V trimming: 6 bases; J trimming: 5 bases; junction bases outside the gene matches: 13. The CDR3 nucleotides read TGTGCCAGCAGCTTGACAGGGCTAAGGGACAACAATGAGCAGTTCTTC. As protein: CASSLTGLRDNNEQFF.

This clonotype has only a few counts. The J gene is TRBJ2-7, the V gene TRBV12-3 or TRBV12-4; 8 positions agree with TRBD1. Trimming at V came to 4 bases and at J to 3 bases, leaving 8 bases not matched to a gene. The CDR3 consists of 15 residues. CDR3 sequence: CASSSPRTGSYEQYF. For the CDR3, the DNA is TGTGCCAGCAGTTCCCCCAGGACAGGGAGCTACGAGCAGTACTTC.

This clonotype was counted between two and nine times. The genes are TRBV24-1 and TRBJ1-5; TRBD1 is a possible D gene (6 bases). CDR1 and CDR2 (germline): KGHDR, SFDVKD. V lost 4 bases to trimming and J lost 2 bases, with 11 bases between them. This CDR3 is built from 15 residues. This CDR3 reads CATSDPQGGNQPQHF. The CDR3 DNA is TGTGCCACCAGTGACCCACAGGGCGGCAATCAGCCCCAGCATTTT.

J is TRBJ2-7 and V is TRBV27, with D unclear. This CDR3 comprises 12 residues. The V end lost 4 bases, the J end lost 3 bases, and 7 bases lay between the germline ends. Per germline, CDR1 MNHEY and CDR2 SMNVEV (reference sequence). The CDR3: CASSSDLYEQYF. CDR3 in DNA: TGTGCCAGCAGTTCCGACCTCTACGAGCAGTACTTC.

This clonotype occurred a few times. V is TRBV12-3 or TRBV12-4 and J is TRBJ2-1, with D possibly being TRBD2 (7 bases). Deletions cut 1 base from V and 7 bases from J, with 11 bases between. The CDR3 covers 14 residues. CDR3 residues: CASSLVEGGNEQFF. The CDR3 DNA reads as TGTGCCAGCAGTTTAGTGGAGGGGGGGAATGAGCAGTTCTTC.

The DNA of the CDR3 is TGCAGCGCAACGGACAGGGCTTTCTACGAGCAGTACTTC. Translation: CSATDRAFYEQYF. The chain is built from TRBV20-1 and TRBJ2-7, with 8 bases lining up with TRBD1. Germline CDR1 DFQATT, CDR2 SNEGSKA (reference sequence). CDR3 length equals 13 residues.

In this sample, this clonotype turned up a few times. The CDR3: CASSPGGAGQPQHF. The CDR3 coding sequence is TGTGCCAGCAGTCCCGGGGGGGCCGGCCAGCCCCAGCATTTT. The V call is TRBV12-3 or TRBV12-4, the J call TRBJ1-5, with D possibly being TRBD1 (6 bases). The CDR3 sequence is 14 residues long. Trimming shortened V by 5 bases and J by 7 bases, and 15 bases separated the two germline ends.

About this clonotype: One end of the junction varies from germline; a read error may be responsible. The chain combines TRBV4-3 with TRBJ2-4; weak D call: TRBD2 (6 bases). This CDR3 region has 16 residues. In germline, CDR1 is LGHNA, CDR2 YSLEER. The CDR3 coding sequence is TGCGCCAGCAGCCCCGGGACTTACCTAGCCAAAAGCATTCAGTACTTC. Protein sequence: CASSPGTYLAKSIQYF.

V gene TRBV9 combines with J gene TRBJ2-1, with 11 bases lining up with TRBD2. V trimming: 0 bases; J trimming: 8 bases; junction bases outside the gene matches: 7. Germline loops: CDR1 SGDLS, CDR2 YYNGEE. The CDR3 runs to 16 residues. The CDR3, as DNA: TGTGCCAGCAGCGTAGTAGCGGGAGGGGCCGGTGATGAGCAGTTCTTC. Amino acid sequence: CASSVVAGGAGDEQFF.

V gene TRBV4-3 combines with J gene TRBJ2-2, with 8 positions matching TRBD2. CDR1 and CDR2 (germline): LGHNA, YSLEER. The CDR3 contains 19 residues. V lost 0 bases to trimming and J lost 1 base; unmatched junction nucleotides: 10. CDR3 region: CASSQEPGLGAGNTGELFF. The CDR3, as DNA: TGCGCCAGCAGCCAAGAGCCGGGACTAGGGGCCGGGAACACCGGGGAGCTGTTTTTT.

The rearrangement uses TRBV5-1 and TRBJ2-5; possible D gene TRBD2, 6 bases. Germline assignment: CDR1 SGHRS and CDR2 YFSETQ. V lost 4 bases and J 1 base, leaving 17 bases between the germline ends. The CDR3 is 16 amino acids. CDR3 sequence: CASSGGTDSLQETQYF. Here the CDR3 DNA reads TGCGCCAGCAGCGGGGGGACTGACAGCCTCCAAGAGACCCAGTACTTC.

This clonotype was counted between two and nine times. The chain couples TRBV30 to TRBJ2-7; D is uncertain. V gave up 0 bases and J gave up 7 bases, with 10 bases separating them. CDR1 GTSNPN and CDR2 SVGIG come from the germline V gene (reference sequence). The CDR3 runs 12 residues. The CDR3 here is CAWSVLSWEQYF. CDR3 nucleotide sequence: TGTGCCTGGAGTGTACTATCTTGGGAGCAGTACTTC. Together with reference TRBV30 and TRBJ2-7, the CDR3 gives the full variable domain: SQTIHQWPATLVQPVGSPLSLECTVEGTSNPNLYWYRQAAGRGLQLLFYSVGIGQISSEVPQNLSASRPQDRQFILSSKKLLLSDSGFYLCAWSVLSWEQYFGPGTRLTVT.

V and J are TRBV12-3 or TRBV12-4 and TRBJ2-7, with D possibly matching TRBD2 (6 bases). Trimming removed 3 bases at V and 4 bases at J, with 13 bases between. The CDR3 is 14 amino acids. The CDR3 here is CASSFGLANYEQYF. As DNA, the CDR3 is TGTGCCAGCAGTTTCGGGCTAGCGAATTACGAGCAGTACTTC.

This chain uses TRBV7-8 with TRBJ2-4, with 8 bases matching TRBD2. CDR3 size: 20 residues. The germline CDR1 and CDR2 sequences are SGHVS and FQNEAQ. Trimming cost V 0 bases and J 6 bases; bases outside gene matches: 19. The CDR3 region is CASSLALPGVWGTSGNIQYF. CDR3 sequence (DNA): TGTGCCAGCAGCTTAGCGCTTCCAGGGGTGTGGGGAACTAGCGGAAACATTCAGTACTTC.

This sequence joins TRBV5-1 and TRBJ1-4, with TRBD1 identical over 8 bases. The junction had 12 bases not matched to a gene; V was cut back by 3 bases and J by 5 bases. Germline CDR1 reads SGHRS; CDR2 reads YFSETQ. This CDR3 is 17 amino acids long. The CDR3 DNA sequence: TGCGCCAGCAGCTCGATACAGGGGGAGGACGGGAATGAAAAACTGTTTTTT. Residues: CASSSIQGEDGNEKLFF.

The chain's CDR3 is CASSFGQGSNQPQHF. The CDR3 DNA sequence: TGTGCCAGCAGCTTCGGACAGGGGTCCAATCAGCCCCAGCATTTT. This chain joins TRBV6-1 and TRBJ1-5; 9 bases are shared with TRBD1. The CDR3 spans 15 residues. V gave up 6 bases and J gave up 3 bases; unmatched junction bases: 6. Germline CDR1 and CDR2: MNHNS and SASEGT.

The gene calls are TRBV6-5 and TRBJ1-1; D ambiguous. This CDR3 spans 13 amino acids. Germline CDR1 reads MNHEY; CDR2 reads SVGAGI. Trimming took off 6 bases at V and 0 bases at J, with 8 bases between the two ends. The CDR3 is CASRSRMNTEAFF. CDR3 DNA: TGTGCCAGCAGATCACGGATGAACACTGAAGCTTTCTTT.

This chain uses TRBV28 with TRBJ2-5; D possibly uses TRBD1 or TRBD2 (5 bases each). Trimming took 6 bases from V and 4 from J, leaving 21 bases between them. The V gene's germline CDR1 is MDHEN and CDR2 SYDVKM. This CDR3 is built from 16 residues. In DNA form, the CDR3 reads TGTGCCAGCAGCGCCCCAGAGCGCCAGAGGGGAGAGACCCAGTACTTC. Translated: CASSAPERQRGETQYF. Full variable domain (remainder filled in from reference TRBV28 and TRBJ2-5): DVKVTQSSRYLVKRTGEKVFLECVQDMDHENMFWYRQDPGLGLRLIYFSYDVKMKEKGDIPEGYSVSREKKERFSLILESASTNQTSMYLCASSAPERQRGETQYFGPGTRLLVL.

This clonotype was counted only a few times. This chain links TRBV19 with TRBJ1-5; D is perhaps TRBD1 (6 bases). The germline gives CDR1 LNHDA, CDR2 SQIVND (reference sequence). The CDR3 length is 14 residues. The V gene lost 8 bases and the J gene lost 3 bases, with 14 bases spanning the gap. The CDR3 DNA reads as TGTGCCAGTGAGCCAGGGGTCTTCAATCAGCCCCAGCATTTT. Protein sequence: CASEPGVFNQPQHF. Full variable domain (missing parts from reference TRBV19 and TRBJ1-5): DGGITQSPKYLFRKEGQNVTLSCEQNLNHDAMYWYRQDPGQGLRLIYYSQIVNDFQKGDIAEGYSVSREKKESFPLTVTSAQKNPTAFYLCASEPGVFNQPQHFGDGTRLSIL.

This CDR3 reads CASSYSRTQETQYF. CDR3 bases: TGTGCCAGCAGTTACTCGAGAACCCAAGAGACCCAGTACTTC. The J gene is TRBJ2-5, the V gene TRBV6-6; D unresolved. Germline V gene lookup returns CDR1 MNHNY and CDR2 SVGAGI (reference sequence). This CDR3 contains 14 residues. Trimming stripped 0 bases from V and 1 base from J, with 6 bases between.

This sequence joins TRBV18 and TRBJ1-2; TRBD1 agrees at 10 bases. From germline, CDR1 is KGHSH and CDR2 LQKENI. V was pared by 3 bases and J by 4 bases, with 2 bases of the junction left unmatched. The CDR3 covers 14 residues. The DNA for the CDR3 is TGTGCCAGCTCACCTGGGACAGGGGTCTATGGCTACACCTTC. It encodes CASSPGTGVYGYTF.

The chain joins TRBV9 to TRBJ2-7; 8 nucleotides line up with TRBD1. The junction had 8 bases not matched to a gene; V was cut back by 3 bases and J by 3 bases. This CDR3 spans 15 amino acids. CDR1 is SGDLS, CDR2 YYNGEE, per germline. CDR3 residues: CASSAASGTGYEQYF. The CDR3 region has the DNA TGTGCCAGCAGCGCAGCCTCCGGGACAGGCTACGAGCAGTACTTC.